The next 18 T cell receptor beta chains were all read from a single sample in a study of neurological immune-mediated disorders. TCRdb re-derived calls from the 5' RACE reads in MiXCR, one entry per CDR3 protein. Found here are under 80,000 distinct CDR3 sequences, around 5.2% of them singletons; the top ten hold approximately 3.2%. The material sequenced was PBMCs. These receptor sequences come from a woman between 45 and 65 years old with multiple sclerosis.

The chain links TRBV7-2 to TRBJ2-1, with D possibly being TRBD1 (6 bases). This CDR3 has 17 amino acids. Trimming removed 7 bases at V and 6 bases at J, with 25 bases between. Per germline, CDR1 SGHTA and CDR2 FQGNSA. CDR3 nucleotide sequence: TGTGCCAGCACCACCTACCGACAGGCCCCACCTGGCAATGAGCAGTTCTTC. Protein product: CASTTYRQAPPGNEQFF. Full variable domain (missing parts from reference TRBV7-2 and TRBJ2-1): GAGVSQSPSNKVTEKGKDVELRCDPISGHTALYWYRQSLGQGLEFLIYFQGNSAPDKSGLPSDRFSAERTGGSVSTLTIQRTQQEDSAVYLCASTTYRQAPPGNEQFFGPGTRLTVL.

This clonotype was counted many times. The CDR3 here is CASSLGQAGTGELFF. The CDR3 region has the DNA TGCGCCAGCAGCTTGGGGCAGGCAGGCACCGGGGAGCTGTTTTTT. V is TRBV5-1 and J is TRBJ2-2; D gene uncertain. Trimming removed 0 bases at V and 4 bases at J, with 10 bases between. This CDR3 is 15 amino acids long. The germline V gene encodes CDR1 SGHRS and CDR2 YFSETQ.

Ten or more counts support this clonotype. The DNA for the CDR3 is TGTGCCAGCAGCCTAGGACTAAGCAAAAACATTCAGTACTTC. The encoded protein is CASSLGLSKNIQYF. This sequence joins TRBV3-1 and TRBJ2-4; possible D gene TRBD2, 6 bases. Germline lookup yields CDR1 LGHDT and CDR2 YNNKEL (reference sequence). V gave up 4 bases and J gave up 3 bases, with 10 bases separating them. There are 14 residues in the CDR3.

This clonotype was observed at least ten times. The junction departs from the called germline gene at one end, perhaps through a read error. The chain recombines TRBV5-5 with TRBJ1-5; TRBD1 agrees at 8 bases. Looked up from germline, CDR1 is SGHKS and CDR2 is YYEKEE (reference sequence). The CDR3 is 15 amino acids. The CDR3 nucleotides read TGTGCCAGCAGCTATCATGCAGGGGGCTTTCAGCCCCAGAATTTT. Its protein product is CASSYHAGGFQPQNF.

In its sample, this clonotype was seen many times. V gene TRBV9 combines with J gene TRBJ2-3; 7 nucleotides agree with TRBD2. Germline V lookup: CDR1 SGDLS, CDR2 YYNGEE. With V trimmed by 1 base and J by 1 base, 9 bases remained unmatched. This CDR3 is 17 amino acids long. The CDR3 nucleotides read TGTGCCAGCAGCGTAACCCCCTTTGGGGGGGGCACAGATACGCAGTATTTT. It specifies CASSVTPFGGGTDTQYF.

This clonotype was counted many times. J is TRBJ2-5 and V is TRBV11-1, with D possibly being TRBD1 or TRBD2 (5 bases each). The CDR3 loop spans 15 amino acids. Germline loops: CDR1 SGHAT, CDR2 FQDESV (reference sequence). Trimming removed 7 bases at V and 2 bases at J, with 17 bases between. The CDR3 sequence: CASTDTGTLQETQYF. The DNA of the CDR3 is TGTGCCAGCACCGACACCGGGACCCTGCAAGAGACCCAGTACTTC.

With respect to this clonotype: Being one base from a much bigger clone, this may be a read error. This chain joins TRBV7-2 and TRBJ2-1; D is uncertain. This CDR3 spans 15 amino acids. Trimming took off 6 bases at V and 4 bases at J, with 16 bases between the two ends. Germline V gives CDR1 SGHTA, CDR2 FQGNSA. In DNA, the CDR3 is TGTGCCAGCAGTCAGAACAGCGAGACTTACAATGAGCAGTTCTTC. Translation gives CASSQNSETYNEQFF.

There are many counts of this clonotype. V is TRBV6-5 and J is TRBJ2-3; the D gene is possibly TRBD1 (6 bases). The CDR3 extends over 14 amino acids. Germline CDR1 is MNHEY and CDR2 is SVGAGI. The germline V and J ends were trimmed by 5 bases and 0 bases, with 9 bases remaining between them. CDR3 residues: CASSDRWSTDTQYF. The CDR3 DNA reads TGTGCCAGCAGTGACAGGTGGAGCACAGATACGCAGTATTTT.

There are many counts of this clonotype. V usage is TRBV5-5 and J usage is TRBJ1-2, with D unclear. This CDR3 contains 14 residues. V was pared by 1 base and J by 4 bases, with 11 bases between. The germline V gene encodes CDR1 SGHKS and CDR2 YYEKEE (reference sequence). In DNA, the CDR3 is TGTGCCAGCAGCTTGCTCAGCCCCGGCTATGGCTACACCTTC. Translating gives CASSLLSPGYGYTF.

This clonotype showed up many times. This chain joins TRBV7-8 and TRBJ2-1; D remains unclear. Germline CDR1 reads SGHVS; CDR2 reads FQNEAQ. Trimming took off 1 base at V and 7 bases at J, with 8 bases between the two ends. This CDR3 has 13 residues. This chain's CDR3 is CASSLGGVNEQFF. Written as DNA, the CDR3 is TGTGCCAGCAGCTTAGGAGGCGTAAATGAGCAGTTCTTC.

Ten or more counts support this clonotype. The V and J genes are TRBV18 and TRBJ1-3; TRBD1 might be the D (6 bases). This CDR3 contains 15 residues. CDR1 and CDR2 (germline): KGHSH, LQKENI. V was cut by 5 bases and J by 5 bases, with 16 bases left in between. The CDR3 sequence: CASSSDSYPRNTIYF. In nucleotides, the CDR3 is TGTGCCAGCTCATCGGACAGTTATCCCAGAAACACCATATATTTT. The full variable domain, rest sourced from reference TRBV18 and TRBJ1-3, is NAGVMQNPRHLVRRRGQEARLRCSPMKGHSHVYWYRQLPEEGLKFMVYLQKENIIDESGMPKERFSAEFPKEGPSILRIQQVVRGDSAAYFCASSSDSYPRNTIYFGEGSWLTVV.

The sample holds many counts of this clonotype. This chain uses TRBV12-3 or TRBV12-4 with TRBJ2-3; D is uncertain. V was cut by 2 bases and J by 4 bases, with 7 bases left in between. The CDR3 has 13 amino acids. The CDR3 bases are TGTGCCAGCAGTTTAATGCGAGCAGATACGCAGTATTTT. It yields the protein CASSLMRADTQYF.

Comment on this clonotype: Since a much larger clone is just one base distant, this may be a read error. V gene TRBV3-1 combines with J gene TRBJ2-2; perhaps TRBD2 as D (5 bases). Germline assignment: CDR1 LGHDT and CDR2 YNNKEL (reference sequence). The CDR3 spans 16 residues. The V and J ends lost 6 bases and 4 bases respectively, with 18 bases between them. The CDR3 region has the DNA TGTGCCAGCAGACTGGAAGGAGGACGGACCACCGGGGAGCTGTTTTTT. This gives the protein CASRLEGGRTTGELFF. Together with reference TRBV3-1 and TRBJ2-2, the CDR3 gives the full variable domain: DTAVSQTPKYLVTQMGNDKSIKCEQNLGHDTMYWYKQDSKKFLKIMFSYNNKELIINETVPNRFSPKSPDKAHLNLHINSLELGDSAVYFCASRLEGGRTTGELFFGEGSRLTVL.

Many counts were recorded for this clonotype. This chain joins TRBV6-5 and TRBJ2-2; D remains ambiguous. The CDR3 is 15 residues long. Germline CDR1 reads MNHEY; CDR2 reads SVGAGI. V lost 2 bases and J 2 bases, leaving 9 bases between the germline ends. The CDR3 spells CASSYVGRNTGELFF. The CDR3 DNA reads TGTGCCAGCAGTTACGTCGGCCGAAACACCGGGGAGCTGTTTTTT.

This clonotype came up many times. The rearrangement joins TRBV5-1 to TRBJ2-5; the match to TRBD2 covers 13 bases. Germline trimming cut 4 bases from V and 1 base from J; bases unmatched to any gene: 4. Germline V gives CDR1 SGHRS, CDR2 YFSETQ. CDR3 length: 16 residues. The CDR3 nucleotides are TGCGCCAGCAGCCAACGGACTAGCGGGGGCCAAGAGACCCAGTACTTC. It yields the protein CASSQRTSGGQETQYF.

This clonotype has just a few counts. This chain joins TRBV20-1 and TRBJ2-5; D unclear. CDR3 length: 11 amino acids. V lost 7 bases and J lost 1, with 7 bases in between. Per germline, CDR1 DFQATT and CDR2 SNEGSKA (reference sequence). In DNA form, the CDR3 reads TGCAGTGTACCTTTCCAAGAGACCCAGTACTTC. It yields the protein CSVPFQETQYF.

This clonotype has ten or more counts. The chain links TRBV6-1 to TRBJ2-6; D is undetermined. Trimming stripped 7 bases from V and 4 bases from J, with 8 bases between. CDR1 and CDR2 from the germline V gene are MNHNS and SASEGT. The CDR3 contains 13 residues. In DNA form, the CDR3 reads TGTGCCAGCATCCTGACCGGGGCCAACGTCCTGACTTTC. Its protein is CASILTGANVLTF.

This chain joins TRBV2 and TRBJ1-2; 7 bases align to TRBD1. The CDR3 extends over 12 amino acids. In germline, CDR1 is SNHLY, CDR2 FYNNEI. The V and J ends lost 4 bases and 7 bases, in that order; junction bases with no gene match: 3. The CDR3 here is CASSGTGSGYTF. In nucleotides, the CDR3 is TGTGCCAGCAGTGGGACAGGCTCTGGCTACACCTTC. The entire variable domain, with the rest obtained from reference TRBV2 and TRBJ1-2, is as follows: EPEVTQTPSHQVTQMGQEVILRCVPISNHLYFYWYRQILGQKVEFLVSFYNNEISEKSEIFDDQFSVERPDGSNFTLKIRSTKLEDSAMYFCASSGTGSGYTFGSGTRLTVV.